The T cell receptor (beta chain) described here comes from a study of T cell clones after liver transplantation. Looking at the study overall: Without induction therapy, subjects received standard immunosuppression until 12-24 months post-transplant.

Proliferating CFSE-low MLR cells were sequenced to define alloreactive TCRbeta sequences. Graft donor PBMCs, splenocytes, lymph-node cells, or third-party PBMCs stimulated pre-transplant recipient cells. Overall study results and limits: Graft donor-reactive T cells possibly entered the graft instead of undergoing deletion.

Assay used: immunoSEQ multiplex PCR; TCRdb lists only in-frame clones, some missing. The repertoire includes 4,500 to 6,500 clones, about 28% of them detected once, and roughly a sixth sits in the top ten. This clone occurred a few times. Antigen: not known. V was trimmed by 1 base and J by 6 bases, leaving 12 bases between them. This CDR3 has 13 residues. In germline, CDR1 is GTSNPN, CDR2 SVGIG (reference sequence). This receptor was taken from a human patient who received a liver transplant. A subset of T cells may come from the graft donor. The material sequenced was CD4+ T cells from cultured PBMCs. The J gene is TRBJ1-2, the V gene TRBV30; D remains ambiguous. For the CDR3, the DNA is TGTGCCTGGAGTGCGGGGTTGCAGCATGGCTACACCTTC. Translated, it gives CAWSAGLQHGYTF.